This entry lists 10 T cell receptor beta chains sequenced from one sample in a study of hypomethylating agent response in myelodysplastic syndrome. Generated by immunoSEQ multiplex PCR, the TCRdb table keeps only in-frame clones and is missing some. The sample has 1,500 to 2,000 clones, approximately 83% seen once; the top ten hold about 19%. The sample in question was bone marrow, obtained before or after starting hypomethylating agent treatment for myelodysplastic syndrome (not recorded which). The receptors derive from a human donor with myelodysplastic syndrome.

The V and J genes are TRBV28 and TRBJ2-1; the D is unclear. V was pared by 5 bases and J by 6 bases, with 8 bases between. Germline V gene data show CDR1 as MDHEN and CDR2 as SYDVKM. The CDR3 has 12 residues. For the CDR3, the DNA is TGTGCCAGCAGTCCCGGCGCCAATGAGCAGTTCTTC. Its protein is CASSPGANEQFF.

This chain connects TRBV6-5 to TRBJ2-5; D may correspond to TRBD1 or TRBD2 (5 bases each). Germline V gene lookup returns CDR1 MNHEY and CDR2 SVGAGI. V was trimmed by 5 bases and J by 4 bases, leaving 17 bases between them. The CDR3 contains 15 residues. Written as DNA, the CDR3 is TGTGCCAGCAGTAACCTTTTGGGGGTGGCAGAGACCCAGTACTTC. Protein: CASSNLLGVAETQYF.

The V and J genes are TRBV19 and TRBJ2-5; perhaps TRBD1 as D (5 bases). Germline V lookup: CDR1 LNHDA, CDR2 SQIVND (reference sequence). The CDR3 runs to 14 residues. The germline V and J ends were trimmed by 3 bases and 5 bases, with 13 bases remaining between them. CDR3 amino acids: CASSIWGRSETQYF. CDR3 DNA: TGTGCCAGTAGTATCTGGGGCCGGTCGGAGACCCAGTACTTC.

The chain employs TRBV19 and TRBJ1-1, with D possibly TRBD1 on 5 matching bases. The germline V gene has CDR1 LNHDA and CDR2 SQIVND (reference sequence). The CDR3 sequence is 13 residues long. Trimming stripped 5 bases from V and 6 bases from J, with 13 bases between. The DNA of the CDR3 is TGTGCCAGTAGTGTCGTGGGGCTGGCTGAAGCTTTCTTT. It yields the protein CASSVVGLAEAFF. Drawing the rest from reference TRBV19 and TRBJ1-1, the complete variable domain is DGGITQSPKYLFRKEGQNVTLSCEQNLNHDAMYWYRQDPGQGLRLIYYSQIVNDFQKGDIAEGYSVSREKKESFPLTVTSAQKNPTAFYLCASSVVGLAEAFFGQGTRLTVV.

The CDR3 region is CASSQMAWDTDSYEQYF. DNA for the CDR3: TGCGCCAGCAGCCAGATGGCCTGGGACACAGACTCCTACGAGCAGTACTTC. This sequence joins TRBV4-3 and TRBJ2-7; D possibly corresponds to TRBD1 (6 bases). CDR1 is LGHNA and CDR2 is YSLEER in the germline V gene. The V gene lost 3 bases and the J gene lost 0 bases, with 18 bases spanning the gap. The CDR3 extends over 17 amino acids.

V and J are TRBV9 and TRBJ1-6; unclear D gene. This CDR3 contains 14 residues. The ends were cut back, 2 bases at V and 7 bases at J, with 10 bases in the middle. Germline V gives CDR1 SGDLS, CDR2 YYNGEE. The CDR3 protein is CASSVLSENSPLHF. CDR3 sequence (DNA): TGTGCCAGCAGCGTTCTCTCGGAAAATTCACCCCTCCACTTT. Supplemented by reference TRBV9 and TRBJ1-6, the full variable domain reads DSGVTQTPKHLITATGQRVTLRCSPRSGDLSVYWYQQSLDQGLQFLIQYYNGEERAKGNILERFSAQQFPDLHSELNLSSLELGDSALYFCASSVLSENSPLHFGNGTRLTVT.

V usage is TRBV9 and J usage is TRBJ2-2, with unresolved D. The length of the CDR3 is 13 residues. The V gene lost 0 bases and the J gene lost 6 bases, with 6 bases spanning the gap. Germline CDR1 is SGDLS and CDR2 is YYNGEE. CDR3 loop: CASSVASSGELFF. The CDR3 DNA is TGTGCCAGCAGCGTAGCGTCATCCGGGGAGCTGTTTTTT.

The rearrangement links TRBV11-2 to TRBJ1-1; a weak D match, TRBD1 (5 bases). This CDR3 region has 19 residues. Germline V gene sequence: CDR1 SGHAT, CDR2 FQNNGV. Trimming cost V 0 bases and J 8 bases, with 28 bases left between them. The CDR3 spells CASSLEGGRGRLLRAEAFF. The CDR3 DNA reads as TGTGCCAGCAGCTTAGAGGGGGGTAGGGGCCGCCTTCTGAGAGCGGAAGCTTTCTTT.

V is TRBV7-8 and J is TRBJ2-7; D gene unclear. The V and J ends lost 3 bases and 7 bases respectively, with 13 bases between them. The CDR3 sequence is 13 residues long. Germline loops: CDR1 SGHVS, CDR2 FQNEAQ. CDR3 coding DNA: TGTGCCAGCAGCTTCCGTATGGGTTGGGAGCAGTACTTC. Translated, it gives CASSFRMGWEQYF.

This chain joins TRBV5-4 and TRBJ2-5, with D maybe TRBD2 (7 bases). This CDR3 has 16 residues. Trimming took off 1 base at V and 1 base at J, with 14 bases between the two ends. Germline assignment: CDR1 SGHNT and CDR2 YYREEE (reference sequence). CDR3: CASSLTAGAPQETQYF. The CDR3 DNA is TGTGCCAGCAGCTTGACGGCGGGGGCGCCCCAAGAGACCCAGTACTTC.